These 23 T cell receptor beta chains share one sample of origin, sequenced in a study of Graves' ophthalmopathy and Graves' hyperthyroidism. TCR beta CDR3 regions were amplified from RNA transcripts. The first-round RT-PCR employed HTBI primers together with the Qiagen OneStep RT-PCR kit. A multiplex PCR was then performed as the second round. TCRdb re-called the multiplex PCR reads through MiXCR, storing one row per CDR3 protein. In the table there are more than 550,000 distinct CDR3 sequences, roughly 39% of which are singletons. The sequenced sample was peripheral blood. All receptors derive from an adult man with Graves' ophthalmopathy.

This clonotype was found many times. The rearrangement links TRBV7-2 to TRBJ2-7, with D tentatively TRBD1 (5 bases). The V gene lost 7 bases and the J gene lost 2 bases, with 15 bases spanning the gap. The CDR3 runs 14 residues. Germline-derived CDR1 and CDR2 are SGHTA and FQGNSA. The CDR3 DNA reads TGTGCCAGCACCACACCAGGGCGAACCTACGAGCAGTACTTC. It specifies CASTTPGRTYEQYF.

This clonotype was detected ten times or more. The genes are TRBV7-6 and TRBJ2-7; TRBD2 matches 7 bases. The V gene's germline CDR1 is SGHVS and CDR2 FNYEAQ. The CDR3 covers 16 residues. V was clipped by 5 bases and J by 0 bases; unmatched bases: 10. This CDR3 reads CASSRKVLADSYEQYF. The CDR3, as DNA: TGTGCCAGCAGCCGCAAGGTGCTAGCGGACTCCTACGAGCAGTACTTC.

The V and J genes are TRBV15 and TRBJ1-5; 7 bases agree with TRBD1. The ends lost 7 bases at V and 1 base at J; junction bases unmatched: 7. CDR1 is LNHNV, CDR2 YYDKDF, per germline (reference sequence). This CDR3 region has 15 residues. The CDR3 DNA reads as TGTGCCACCACTTTCGAACAGGGGAGCAATCAGCCCCAGCATTTT. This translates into CATTFEQGSNQPQHF.

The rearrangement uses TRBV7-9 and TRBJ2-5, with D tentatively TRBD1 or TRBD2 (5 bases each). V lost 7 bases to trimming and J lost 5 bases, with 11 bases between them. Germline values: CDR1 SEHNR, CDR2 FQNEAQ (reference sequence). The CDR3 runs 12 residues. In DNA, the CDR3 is TGTGCCAGCATTGAGGGGTTGGAGACCCAGTACTTC. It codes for CASIEGLETQYF.

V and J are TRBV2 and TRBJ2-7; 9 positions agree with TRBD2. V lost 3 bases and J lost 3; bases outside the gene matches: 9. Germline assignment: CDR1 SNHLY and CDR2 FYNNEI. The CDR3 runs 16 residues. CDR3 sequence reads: CASSDPQRGANYEQYF. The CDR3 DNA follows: TGTGCCAGCAGTGACCCCCAGCGGGGGGCGAACTACGAGCAGTACTTC.

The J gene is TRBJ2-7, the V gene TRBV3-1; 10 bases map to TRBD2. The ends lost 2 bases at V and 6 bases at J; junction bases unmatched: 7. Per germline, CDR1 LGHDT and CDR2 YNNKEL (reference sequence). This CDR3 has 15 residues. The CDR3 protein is CASSQPGSGGTEQYF. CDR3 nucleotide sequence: TGTGCCAGCAGCCAACCGGGTAGCGGGGGGACCGAGCAGTACTTC.

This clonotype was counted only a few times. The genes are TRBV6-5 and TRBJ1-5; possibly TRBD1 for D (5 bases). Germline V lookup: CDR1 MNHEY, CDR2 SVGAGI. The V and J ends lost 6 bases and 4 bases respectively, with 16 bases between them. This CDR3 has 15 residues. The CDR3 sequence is CASRSGGVGNQPQHF. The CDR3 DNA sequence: TGTGCCAGCAGATCCGGAGGGGTTGGGAATCAGCCCCAGCATTTT.

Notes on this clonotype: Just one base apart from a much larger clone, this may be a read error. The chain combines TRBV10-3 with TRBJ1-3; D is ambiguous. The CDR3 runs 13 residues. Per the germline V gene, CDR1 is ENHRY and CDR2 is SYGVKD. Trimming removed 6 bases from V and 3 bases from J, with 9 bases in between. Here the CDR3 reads CAISKGRGNTIYF. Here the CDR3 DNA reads TGTGCCATCAGCAAGGGTCGTGGAAACACCATATATTTT.

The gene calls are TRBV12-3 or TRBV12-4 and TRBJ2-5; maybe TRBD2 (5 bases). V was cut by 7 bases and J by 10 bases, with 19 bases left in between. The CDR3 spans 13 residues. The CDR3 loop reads CASTSTVYGVQYF. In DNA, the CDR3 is TGTGCCAGCACCTCAACCGTTTACGGGGTCCAGTACTTC.

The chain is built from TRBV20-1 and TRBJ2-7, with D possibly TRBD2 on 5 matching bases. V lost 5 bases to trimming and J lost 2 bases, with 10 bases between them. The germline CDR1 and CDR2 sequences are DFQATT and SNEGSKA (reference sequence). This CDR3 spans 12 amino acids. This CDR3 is CSAASPPYEQYF. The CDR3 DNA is TGCAGTGCTGCTAGCCCCCCCTACGAGCAGTACTTC.

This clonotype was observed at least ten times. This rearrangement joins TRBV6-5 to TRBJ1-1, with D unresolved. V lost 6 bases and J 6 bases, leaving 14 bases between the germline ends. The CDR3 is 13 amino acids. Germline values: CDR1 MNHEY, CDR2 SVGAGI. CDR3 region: CASSPTTGAEAFF. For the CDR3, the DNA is TGTGCCAGCAGCCCCACCACCGGAGCTGAAGCTTTCTTT.

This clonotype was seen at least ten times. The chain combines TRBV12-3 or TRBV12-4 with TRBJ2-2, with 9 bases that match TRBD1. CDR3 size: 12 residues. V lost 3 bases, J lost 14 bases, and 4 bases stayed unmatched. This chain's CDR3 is CASSLGTGILFF. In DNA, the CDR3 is TGTGCCAGCAGTTTGGGGACAGGGATTCTGTTTTTT.

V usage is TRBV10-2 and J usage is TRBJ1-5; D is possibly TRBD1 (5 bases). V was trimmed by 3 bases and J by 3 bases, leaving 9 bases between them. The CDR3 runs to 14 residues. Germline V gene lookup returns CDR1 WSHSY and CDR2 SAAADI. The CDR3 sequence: CASSERDPNQPQHF. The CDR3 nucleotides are TGCGCCAGCAGTGAACGGGACCCCAATCAGCCCCAGCATTTT.

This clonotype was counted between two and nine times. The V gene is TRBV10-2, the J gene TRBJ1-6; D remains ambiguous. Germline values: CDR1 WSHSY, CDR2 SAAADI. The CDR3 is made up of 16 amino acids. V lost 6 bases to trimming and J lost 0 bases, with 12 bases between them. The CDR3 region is CASSQARSSYNSPLHF. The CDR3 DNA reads TGCGCCAGCAGCCAAGCGAGGAGCTCCTATAATTCACCCCTCCACTTT.

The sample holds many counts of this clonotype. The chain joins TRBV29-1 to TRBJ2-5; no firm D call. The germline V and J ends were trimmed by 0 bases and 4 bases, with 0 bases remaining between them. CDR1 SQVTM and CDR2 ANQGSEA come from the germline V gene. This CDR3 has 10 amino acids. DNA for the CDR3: TGCAGCGTTGAAGAAGAGACCCAGTACTTC. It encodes CSVEEETQYF.

This CDR3 is CASNQQGYEREHF. CDR3 nucleotides: TGTGCCAGCAACCAACAGGGCTATGAGAGGGAGCATTTT. The chain uses TRBV2 and TRBJ1-5, with TRBD1 as a possible D gene (6 bases). Germline V CDR1 and CDR2: SNHLY, FYNNEI. This CDR3 spans 13 amino acids. With 7 bases removed from V and 14 bases from J, the gap between germline ends came to 21 bases.

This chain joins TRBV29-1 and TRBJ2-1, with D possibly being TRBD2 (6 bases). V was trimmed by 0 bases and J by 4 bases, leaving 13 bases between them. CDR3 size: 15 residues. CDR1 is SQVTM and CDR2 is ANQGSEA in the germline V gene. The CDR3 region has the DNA TGCAGCGTTGAAGAAAGGGGACTTACTTACAATGAGCAGTTCTTC. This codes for CSVEERGLTYNEQFF.

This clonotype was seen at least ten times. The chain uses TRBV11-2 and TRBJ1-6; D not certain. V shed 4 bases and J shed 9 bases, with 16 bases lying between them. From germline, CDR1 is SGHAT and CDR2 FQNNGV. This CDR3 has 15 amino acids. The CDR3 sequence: CASSWTRERSSPLHF. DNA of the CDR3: TGTGCCAGCAGCTGGACTAGGGAACGGAGTTCACCCCTCCACTTT.

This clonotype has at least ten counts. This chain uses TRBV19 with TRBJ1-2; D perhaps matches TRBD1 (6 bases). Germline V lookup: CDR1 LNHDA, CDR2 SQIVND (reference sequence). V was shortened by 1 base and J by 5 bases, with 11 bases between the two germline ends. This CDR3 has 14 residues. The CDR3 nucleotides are TGTGCCAGTAGTATAGGCAGGGGAGGGTATGGCTACACCTTC. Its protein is CASSIGRGGYGYTF.

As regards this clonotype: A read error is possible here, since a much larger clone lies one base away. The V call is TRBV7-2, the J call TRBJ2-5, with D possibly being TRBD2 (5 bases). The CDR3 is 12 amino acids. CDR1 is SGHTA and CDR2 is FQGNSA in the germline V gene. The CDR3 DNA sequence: TGTGCCAGCAGCTTCGGATGGGAGACCCGGTACTTC. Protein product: CASSFGWETRYF.

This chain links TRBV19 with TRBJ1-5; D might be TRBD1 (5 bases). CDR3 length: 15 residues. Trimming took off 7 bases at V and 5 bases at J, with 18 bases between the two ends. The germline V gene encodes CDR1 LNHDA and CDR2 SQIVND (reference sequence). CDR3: CASTNTGRGDQPQHF. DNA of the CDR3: TGTGCCAGTACGAACACCGGGAGGGGAGATCAGCCCCAGCATTTT.

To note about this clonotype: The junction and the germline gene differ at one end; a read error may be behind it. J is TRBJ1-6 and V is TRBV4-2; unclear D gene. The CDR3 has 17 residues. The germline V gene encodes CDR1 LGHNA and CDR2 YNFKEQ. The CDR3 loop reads CASSQDPSTAYNPPLHF. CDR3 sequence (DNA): TGTGCCAGCAGCCAAGATCCATCTACAGCCTATAATCCACCCCTCCACTTT.

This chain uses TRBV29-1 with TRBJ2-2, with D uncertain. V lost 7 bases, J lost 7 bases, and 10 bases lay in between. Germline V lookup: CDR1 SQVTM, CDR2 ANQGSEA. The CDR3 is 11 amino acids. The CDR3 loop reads CSASWDGELFF. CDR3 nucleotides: TGCAGCGCCTCATGGGACGGGGAGCTGTTTTTT.